Below, one TCR beta chain is given with its context. The data derive from a study of blood T cell repertoires in COVID-19. TCRdb's copy holds only in-frame clones and misses some; the assay was immunoSEQ multiplex PCR. The sample shows approximately 220,000 clones, 87% of them seen only once. This CDR3 contains 12 residues. V gave up 7 bases and J gave up 1 base, with 7 bases separating them. Germline V lookup: CDR1 MDHEN, CDR2 SYDVKM. The rearrangement joins TRBV28 to TRBJ1-2; unclear D gene. Sequences were obtained from peripheral blood. The clonotype originates from a man aged 55 to 70 who had recovered from COVID-19. The CDR3 nucleotides are TGTGCCAGCAACCAGAATAACTATGGCTACACCTTC. This translates into CASNQNNYGYTF.